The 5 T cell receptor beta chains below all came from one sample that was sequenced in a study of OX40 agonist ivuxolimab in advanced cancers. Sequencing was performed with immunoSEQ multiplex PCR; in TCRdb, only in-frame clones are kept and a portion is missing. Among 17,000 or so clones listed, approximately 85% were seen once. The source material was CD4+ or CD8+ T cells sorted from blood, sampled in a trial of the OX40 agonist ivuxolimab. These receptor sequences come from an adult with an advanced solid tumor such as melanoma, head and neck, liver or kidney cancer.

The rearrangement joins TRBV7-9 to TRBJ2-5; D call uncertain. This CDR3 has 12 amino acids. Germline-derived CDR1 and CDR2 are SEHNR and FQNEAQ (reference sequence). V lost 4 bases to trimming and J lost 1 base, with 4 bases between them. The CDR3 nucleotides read TGTGCCAGCAGCTCCGGCCAAGAGACCCAGTACTTC. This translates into CASSSGQETQYF.

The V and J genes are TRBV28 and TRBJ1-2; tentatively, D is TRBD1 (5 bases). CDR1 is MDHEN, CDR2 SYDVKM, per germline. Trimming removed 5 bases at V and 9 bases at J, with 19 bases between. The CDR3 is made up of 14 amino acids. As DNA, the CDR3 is TGTGCCAGCAGTCACCGACAGAACGGATTGAGCTACACCTTC. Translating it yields CASSHRQNGLSYTF.

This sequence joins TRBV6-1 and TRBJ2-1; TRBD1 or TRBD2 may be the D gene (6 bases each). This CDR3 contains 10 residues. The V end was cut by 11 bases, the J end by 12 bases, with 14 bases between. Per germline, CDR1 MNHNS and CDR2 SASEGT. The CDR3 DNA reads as TGTGCCTCCGGGGGACACCTGCAGTTCTTC. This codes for CASGGHLQFF.

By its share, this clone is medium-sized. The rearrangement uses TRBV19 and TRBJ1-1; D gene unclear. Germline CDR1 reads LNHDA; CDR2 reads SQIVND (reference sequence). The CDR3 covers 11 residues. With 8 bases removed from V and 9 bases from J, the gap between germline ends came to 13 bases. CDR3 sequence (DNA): TGTGCCAGTTATTGGGCAGCTCAAGCTTTCTTT. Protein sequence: CASYWAAQAFF.

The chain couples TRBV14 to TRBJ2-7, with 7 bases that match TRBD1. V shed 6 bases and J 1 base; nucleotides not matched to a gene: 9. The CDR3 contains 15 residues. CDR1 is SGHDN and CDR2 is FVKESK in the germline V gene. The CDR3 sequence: CASRPTGLGSYEQYF. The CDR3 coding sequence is TGTGCCAGCAGACCGACAGGGTTAGGATCCTACGAGCAGTACTTC. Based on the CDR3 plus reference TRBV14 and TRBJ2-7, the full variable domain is EAGVTQFPSHSVIEKGQTVTLRCDPISGHDNLYWYRRVMGKEIKFLLHFVKESKQDESGMPNNRFLAERTGGTYSTLKVQPAELEDSGVYFCASRPTGLGSYEQYFGPGTRLTVT.